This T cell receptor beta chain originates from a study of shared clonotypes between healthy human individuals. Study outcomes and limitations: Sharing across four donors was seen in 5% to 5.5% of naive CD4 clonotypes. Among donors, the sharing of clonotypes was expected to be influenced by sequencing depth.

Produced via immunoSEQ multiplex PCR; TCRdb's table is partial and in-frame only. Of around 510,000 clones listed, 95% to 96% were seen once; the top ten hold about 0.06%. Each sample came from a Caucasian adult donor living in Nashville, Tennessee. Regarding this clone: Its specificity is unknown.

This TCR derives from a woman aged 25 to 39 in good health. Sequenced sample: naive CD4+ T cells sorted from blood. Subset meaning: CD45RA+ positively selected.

CDR3 in DNA: TGCGCCAGCAGCTGGACGACTGTGGGGACGGGGACCTACGAGCAGTACTTC. Translating gives CASSWTTVGTGTYEQYF. V usage is TRBV5-1 and J usage is TRBJ2-7, with D perhaps being TRBD1 or TRBD2 (5 bases each). Germline CDR1 SGHRS, CDR2 YFSETQ. Trimming shortened V by 3 bases and J by 2 bases, and 21 bases separated the two germline ends. The CDR3 covers 17 residues.